The 27 T cell receptor beta chains below were found in one sample sequenced in a study of Graves' ophthalmopathy and Graves' hyperthyroidism. The study amplified TCR beta CDR3 regions using RNA transcripts. The first-round RT-PCR employed HTBI primers together with the Qiagen OneStep RT-PCR kit. A multiplex PCR was then performed as the second round. MiXCR, run by TCRdb on the multiplex PCR reads, gives a single entry per CDR3 protein. The sample has about 550,000 distinct CDR3 sequences, roughly 39% seen once; the top ten hold roughly 4.5%. The source material was peripheral blood or thyroid tissue (not recorded which). The receptor set was obtained from an adult man with Graves' hyperthyroidism.

This clonotype has more than one count but fewer than ten. The chain links TRBV6-5 to TRBJ1-1; maybe TRBD1 (6 bases). V lost 8 bases to trimming and J lost 4 bases, with 14 bases between them. The CDR3 loop spans 13 amino acids. In germline, CDR1 is MNHEY, CDR2 SVGAGI. CDR3 sequence reads: CASDKKGGTEAFF. As DNA, the CDR3 is TGTGCCAGCGACAAAAAAGGGGGCACTGAAGCTTTCTTT.

This clonotype was counted at least ten times. In DNA form, the CDR3 reads TGTGCCAGCAGCGGACAGGGAGGGAAGACTGAAGCTTTCTTT. The encoded protein is CASSGQGGKTEAFF. The chain recombines TRBV6-5 with TRBJ1-1, with 8 bases aligning to TRBD1. This CDR3 has 14 amino acids. Germline V gene data show CDR1 as MNHEY and CDR2 as SVGAGI. V trimming: 6 bases; J trimming: 5 bases; junction bases outside the gene matches: 8.

This clonotype has ten or more counts. The chain carries TRBV25-1 and TRBJ1-2; TRBD1 is a possible D gene (5 bases). Trimming removed 10 bases from V and 4 bases from J, with 16 bases in between. There are 13 residues in the CDR3. Per germline, CDR1 MGHDK and CDR2 SYGVNS. CDR3 loop: CATSSTETYGYTF. CDR3 coding DNA: TGTGCCACCTCCTCGACAGAAACCTATGGCTACACCTTC.

The V gene is TRBV10-3, the J gene TRBJ1-2, with D tentatively TRBD1 (5 bases). Germline V CDR1 and CDR2: ENHRY, SYGVKD. This CDR3 is built from 13 residues. V was pared by 7 bases and J by 6 bases, with 15 bases between. The CDR3: CAIIGDQGDGYTF. The CDR3 region has the DNA TGTGCCATCATTGGGGACCAGGGCGATGGCTACACCTTC.

V and J are TRBV7-2 and TRBJ1-5, with D perhaps TRBD1 or TRBD2 (6 bases each). The tail of the sequence fits TRBJ2-3 better, so the J call may be wrong. The CDR3 covers 14 residues. Germline V gene data show CDR1 as SGHTA and CDR2 as FQGNSA. CDR3 sequence (DNA): TGTGCCAGCAGCCGGGGGCCTGGAGCAGATACGCAGTATTTT. Translating gives CASSRGPGADTQYF.

Ten or more counts support this clonotype. The chain employs TRBV7-9 and TRBJ2-7; D unresolved. The V end lost 5 bases, the J end lost 5 bases, and 13 bases lay between the germline ends. CDR3 length: 13 amino acids. Germline V gene sequence: CDR1 SEHNR, CDR2 FQNEAQ (reference sequence). Here the CDR3 reads CASSGRTNDEQYF. The CDR3 coding sequence is TGTGCCAGCAGCGGTCGCACGAACGACGAGCAGTACTTC.

The chain links TRBV10-2 to TRBJ2-2; 12 nucleotides match TRBD1. The CDR3 extends over 16 amino acids. The junction had 8 bases not matched to a gene; V was cut back by 7 bases and J by 5 bases. CDR1 is WSHSY, CDR2 SAAADI, per germline. The CDR3 DNA follows: TGCGCCAGCAACATAAGGGACAGGGGGCAGACCGGGGAGCTGTTTTTT. Protein: CASNIRDRGQTGELFF.

This chain uses TRBV7-9 with TRBJ2-7; 7 nucleotides align to TRBD1. CDR3 length equals 16 residues. Unmatched junction bases numbered 9, after V lost 1 base and J lost 3 bases. Germline V CDR1 and CDR2: SEHNR, FQNEAQ (reference sequence). DNA for the CDR3: TGTGCCAGCAGCTTAGACCGACAGGGATGGCTCTACGAGCAGTACTTC. This encodes CASSLDRQGWLYEQYF.

The genes are TRBV15 and TRBJ1-4, with a possible D match to TRBD1 (5 bases). V was cut by 0 bases and J by 7 bases, with 15 bases left in between. The CDR3 is 16 amino acids. CDR1 and CDR2 from the germline V gene are LNHNV and YYDKDF (reference sequence). The CDR3 nucleotides read TGTGCCACCAGCAGAGATAATAGCGGGAGGGGTGAAAAACTGTTTTTT. It codes for CATSRDNSGRGEKLFF.

The rearrangement uses TRBV20-1 and TRBJ2-3; D call uncertain. The CDR3 contains 15 residues. The germline V gene encodes CDR1 DFQATT and CDR2 SNEGSKA (reference sequence). Deletions cut 1 base from V and 2 bases from J, with 13 bases between. Here the CDR3 DNA reads TGCAGTGCTAGAGTTGCTTCCCAAATCACAGATACGCAGTATTTT. It encodes CSARVASQITDTQYF.

A few counts support this clonotype. This chain links TRBV28 with TRBJ1-1; tentatively, D is TRBD1 (5 bases). V was pared by 6 bases and J by 5 bases, with 16 bases between. Per the germline V gene, CDR1 is MDHEN and CDR2 is SYDVKM. The CDR3 sequence is 14 residues long. CDR3 amino acids: CASRLTSGSTEAFF. The CDR3 DNA sequence: TGTGCCAGCAGATTAACATCAGGGTCAACTGAAGCTTTCTTT.

The chain joins TRBV6-6 to TRBJ2-5; 7 nucleotides match TRBD1. V lost 2 bases, J lost 11 bases, and 11 bases stayed unmatched. Germline CDR1 MNHNY, CDR2 SVGAGI (reference sequence). The CDR3 spans 14 residues. The CDR3 protein is CASSYAQGVDTQYF. The CDR3, as DNA: TGTGCCAGCAGTTACGCGCAGGGGGTAGATACGCAGTACTTC.

About this clonotype: Possible read error: a much larger clone is one base away. The CDR3, as DNA: TGTGCCAGCAGCTTAGGAAGGGGGGACAGCAATCAGCCCCAGCATTTT. It encodes CASSLGRGDSNQPQHF. The chain combines TRBV7-8 with TRBJ1-5, with D perhaps TRBD1 (6 bases). In germline, CDR1 is SGHVS, CDR2 FQNEAQ. The CDR3 is 16 residues long. V lost 1 base and J lost 1, with 11 bases in between.

This clonotype was detected only a few times. The rearrangement links TRBV9 to TRBJ2-3; 7 bases are a match to TRBD2. This CDR3 comprises 15 residues. The V and J ends lost 3 bases and 2 bases, in that order; junction bases with no gene match: 6. The V gene's germline CDR1 is SGDLS and CDR2 YYNGEE. This chain's CDR3 is CASSGSGTPTDTQYF. DNA for the CDR3: TGTGCCAGCAGCGGAAGCGGGACCCCCACAGATACGCAGTATTTT.

The chain uses TRBV7-9 and TRBJ2-7; 12 bases map to TRBD2. The germline gives CDR1 SEHNR, CDR2 FQNEAQ (reference sequence). The CDR3 is made up of 20 amino acids. With 6 bases clipped from V and 1 base from J, the junction kept 19 bases outside the gene matches. CDR3 residues: CASSQSFRTSGATPSYEQYF. The CDR3 coding sequence is TGTGCCAGCAGTCAATCCTTTAGGACTAGCGGGGCGACCCCATCCTACGAGCAGTACTTC.

This clonotype was seen repeatedly, ten times or more. The chain links TRBV7-9 to TRBJ1-5, with D hard to call. Germline CDR1 SEHNR, CDR2 FQNEAQ (reference sequence). The ends were cut back, 3 bases at V and 3 bases at J, with 3 bases in the middle. This CDR3 comprises 12 residues. CDR3 sequence: CASSLDNQPQHF. The CDR3 nucleotides read TGTGCCAGCAGCTTGGACAATCAGCCCCAGCATTTT.

This clonotype was recorded at least ten times. The chain is built from TRBV19 and TRBJ1-5, with D possibly matching TRBD1 (6 bases). Germline CDR1 LNHDA, CDR2 SQIVND (reference sequence). V gave up 3 bases and J gave up 2 bases, with 11 bases separating them. The CDR3 loop spans 15 amino acids. CDR3 sequence: CASSIPTGRNQPQHF. CDR3 bases: TGTGCCAGTAGTATTCCGACAGGACGCAATCAGCCCCAGCATTTT.

J is TRBJ1-3 and V is TRBV6-5; D remains ambiguous. Germline CDR1 MNHEY, CDR2 SVGAGI. CDR3 length: 16 amino acids. V lost 2 bases and J lost 2, with 13 bases in between. CDR3 nucleotide sequence: TGTGCCAGCAGTTACCTCACCCATCAAACTGGAAACACCATATATTTT. Protein product: CASSYLTHQTGNTIYF.

This clonotype was seen ten or more times. This chain uses TRBV25-1 with TRBJ1-1; D not resolved. Germline V CDR1 and CDR2: MGHDK, SYGVNS. There are 12 residues in the CDR3. Trimming pared 2 bases from V and 8 bases from J, leaving 9 bases between. CDR3 DNA sequence: TGTGCCAGCAGTGAAAGTGTAACAGAAGCTTTCTTT. This codes for CASSESVTEAFF. The complete variable domain, with remaining parts taken from reference TRBV25-1 and TRBJ1-1, reads EADIYQTPRYLVIGTGKKITLECSQTMGHDKMYWYQQDPGMELHLIHYSYGVNSTEKGDLSSESTVSRIRTEHFPLTLESARPSHTSQYLCASSESVTEAFFGQGTRLTVV.

This clonotype was found many times. The chain is built from TRBV20-1 and TRBJ1-6, with D perhaps matching TRBD1 (5 bases). CDR3 size: 16 residues. Trimming removed 6 bases from V and 9 bases from J, with 24 bases in between. The germline gives CDR1 DFQATT, CDR2 SNEGSKA (reference sequence). The CDR3 coding sequence is TGCAGTGCCCAGACACATCAGGGCAGGGTAATTTCACCCCTCCACTTT. Residues: CSAQTHQGRVISPLHF.

This clonotype was recorded many times. The rearrangement links TRBV9 to TRBJ1-4, with 10 bases matching TRBD1. The junction had 6 bases not matched to a gene; V was cut back by 8 bases and J by 8 bases. From germline, CDR1 is SGDLS and CDR2 YYNGEE. CDR3 length: 13 amino acids. The CDR3, as DNA: TGTGCCAGTGCGCCGGGACAGGGGGAAAAACTGTTTTTT. The encoded protein is CASAPGQGEKLFF.

This chain connects TRBV19 to TRBJ2-2; perhaps TRBD2 as D (5 bases). V was clipped by 6 bases and J by 0 bases, with 14 bases between them. This CDR3 region has 16 residues. Germline lookup yields CDR1 LNHDA and CDR2 SQIVND (reference sequence). The CDR3 coding sequence is TGTGCCAGTAGGCCCGGGGTAGCGCCGAACACCGGGGAGCTGTTTTTT. This gives the protein CASRPGVAPNTGELFF.

J is TRBJ2-7 and V is TRBV29-1; D is unclear. The CDR3 runs 10 residues. CDR1 SQVTM and CDR2 ANQGSEA come from the germline V gene. Trimming removed 2 bases at V and 4 bases at J, with 3 bases between. CDR3 sequence reads: CSVEQYEQYF. The CDR3 coding sequence is TGCAGCGTTGAACAGTACGAGCAGTACTTC.

The CDR3 DNA is TGCGCCAGCAGTGATTGGGACTCGAACACAGATACGCAGTATTTT. Amino acid sequence: CASSDWDSNTDTQYF. This rearrangement joins TRBV10-1 to TRBJ2-3; maybe TRBD2 (6 bases). Germline V CDR1 and CDR2: WNHNN, SYGVQD (reference sequence). The CDR3 contains 15 residues. V gave up 3 bases and J gave up 2 bases, with 12 bases separating them.

Comment on this clonotype: The junction shows a germline mismatch at one end, possibly a read error. The chain joins TRBV3-1 to TRBJ2-7; 7 nucleotides agree with TRBD2. CDR1 LGHDT and CDR2 YNNKEL come from the germline V gene (reference sequence). CDR3 length: 13 residues. Here the CDR3 reads CASSESGDYEQCF. The CDR3 DNA follows: TGTGCCAGCAGCGAAAGTGGGGACTACGAGCAGTGCTTC.

Comment on this clonotype: At one end, the junction sequence differs from germline, possibly due to a read error. This rearrangement joins TRBV12-3 or TRBV12-4 to TRBJ1-2; no firm D call. This CDR3 has 13 amino acids. CDR3 protein: CASSFGSNYGHTF. For the CDR3, the DNA is TGTGCCAGCAGTTTCGGGTCTAACTATGGCCACACCTTC.

This clonotype showed up many times. V is TRBV20-1 and J is TRBJ1-5; D call uncertain. CDR3 size: 11 residues. Between the trimmed V and J ends, which lost 6 bases and 0 bases, there was a span of 3 bases. Germline V gene data show CDR1 as DFQATT and CDR2 as SNEGSKA (reference sequence). The CDR3 sequence is CSASSNQPQHF. The CDR3 DNA reads as TGCAGTGCGAGTAGCAATCAGCCCCAGCATTTT.